Presented here are 27 T cell receptor beta chains from one specimen sequenced in a study of shared clonotypes between healthy human individuals. TCRdb's copy holds only in-frame clones and misses some; the assay was immunoSEQ multiplex PCR. The sample has 450,000 to 500,000 clones, about three quarters seen once. Sequenced input: PBMCs. The receptor set was obtained from a woman in her thirties or forties in good health. Some clones in this sample may be carry-over from other donors' samples.

The chain joins TRBV9 to TRBJ2-7; D possibly corresponds to TRBD2 (6 bases). V was trimmed by 0 bases and J by 4 bases, leaving 11 bases between them. This CDR3 spans 14 amino acids. Germline V gives CDR1 SGDLS, CDR2 YYNGEE. The DNA of the CDR3 is TGTGCCAGCAGCGTAGAGCTTAGCGGTTACGAGCAGTACTTC. Its translation: CASSVELSGYEQYF.

The V call is TRBV5-4, the J call TRBJ1-4; no clear D. Germline V CDR1 and CDR2: SGHNT, YYREEE (reference sequence). CDR3 length: 16 amino acids. The V gene lost 0 bases and the J gene lost 0 bases, with 9 bases spanning the gap. The chain's CDR3 is CASSLAAETTNEKLFF. The CDR3 nucleotides read TGTGCCAGCAGCTTGGCCGCTGAGACAACTAATGAAAAACTGTTTTTT.

This clone was seen a few times. The chain couples TRBV28 to TRBJ2-7, with 7 bases matching TRBD1. V trimming: 1 base; J trimming: 3 bases; junction bases outside the gene matches: 9. The V gene's germline CDR1 is MDHEN and CDR2 SYDVKM. The CDR3 runs to 16 residues. The CDR3 is CASSLYGGQTYYEQYF. As DNA, the CDR3 is TGTGCCAGCAGTTTATATGGGGGACAGACGTACTACGAGCAGTACTTC.

Remarks on this clone: It differs at one base from a far larger clone, so likely a read error. The chain uses TRBV30 and TRBJ2-2; D is undetermined. V dropped 2 bases and J dropped 5 bases, with 12 bases sitting between them. The germline CDR1 and CDR2 sequences are GTSNPN and SVGIG (reference sequence). The CDR3 is 14 amino acids. The CDR3 DNA follows: TGTGCCTGGAGTAAGGGATATGGGACCGGGGAGCTGTTTTTT. As protein: CAWSKGYGTGELFF.

This clone occurred a few times. The chain has TRBV19 and TRBJ1-1; TRBD1 matches at 7 bases. The CDR3 totals 11 residues. Germline values: CDR1 LNHDA, CDR2 SQIVND (reference sequence). Trimming at V came to 9 bases and at J to 10 bases, leaving 8 bases not matched to a gene. The CDR3 here is CASKRGRGAFF. For the CDR3, the DNA is TGTGCCAGCAAAAGGGGGCGTGGAGCTTTCTTT.

V gene TRBV11-2 combines with J gene TRBJ1-2; weak D call: TRBD1 (5 bases). V was clipped by 5 bases and J by 8 bases, with 21 bases between them. The CDR3 is 15 residues long. Germline values: CDR1 SGHAT, CDR2 FQNNGV. CDR3 in amino acids: CASSPTGRKGHGYTF. In nucleotides, the CDR3 is TGTGCCAGCAGCCCCACAGGAAGGAAGGGGCACGGCTACACCTTC.

In DNA, the CDR3 is TGTGCCAGCAGCGGAAAGGACGAGCAGTACTTC. Its protein is CASSGKDEQYF. The gene calls are TRBV11-2 and TRBJ2-7; D is undetermined. Trimming stripped 5 bases from V and 5 bases from J, with 7 bases between. There are 11 residues in the CDR3. CDR1 is SGHAT, CDR2 FQNNGV, per germline.

This chain uses TRBV19 with TRBJ2-3, with TRBD2 as a possible D gene (5 bases). Trimming shortened V by 4 bases and J by 1 base, and 12 bases separated the two germline ends. Per germline, CDR1 LNHDA and CDR2 SQIVND (reference sequence). This CDR3 has 15 residues. The CDR3 nucleotides are TGTGCCAGTAGTAGCAGACCAGCGGGCACAGATACGCAGTATTTT. Translation gives CASSSRPAGTDTQYF.

The genes are TRBV14 and TRBJ2-1; 7 nucleotides match TRBD2. V shed 1 base and J 2 bases; nucleotides not matched to a gene: 5. CDR3 length: 16 residues. Germline loops: CDR1 SGHDN, CDR2 FVKESK. In DNA form, the CDR3 reads TGTGCCAGCAGCCAAGTGTGGCTAGCGGCCTACAATGAGCAGTTCTTC. This translates into CASSQVWLAAYNEQFF. The variable domain in full, with the rest retrieved from reference TRBV14 and TRBJ2-1, is EAGVTQFPSHSVIEKGQTVTLRCDPISGHDNLYWYRRVMGKEIKFLLHFVKESKQDESGMPNNRFLAERTGGTYSTLKVQPAELEDSGVYFCASSQVWLAAYNEQFFGPGTRLTVL.

The chain couples TRBV28 to TRBJ2-3; 9 bases agree with TRBD2. The CDR3 has 16 amino acids. Germline CDR1 is MDHEN and CDR2 is SYDVKM. Trimming took 8 bases from V and 4 from J; bases not matched to a gene: 13. As DNA, the CDR3 is TGTGCCAGCCCTCCGGGCCTAGCGGGGAGCGCAGATACGCAGTATTTT. Protein product: CASPPGLAGSADTQYF.

The gene calls are TRBV7-2 and TRBJ2-3; D is unclear. The germline V and J ends were trimmed by 2 bases and 1 base, with 16 bases remaining between them. The CDR3 has 17 residues. Germline CDR1 reads SGHTA; CDR2 reads FQGNSA. CDR3 loop: CASSLNDAGVGTDTQYF. The CDR3 DNA follows: TGTGCCAGCAGCTTAAATGACGCCGGAGTCGGCACAGATACGCAGTATTTT.

The chain has TRBV11-2 and TRBJ1-1, with a possible D match to TRBD1 (6 bases). Trimming took 3 bases from V and 0 from J, leaving 14 bases between them. CDR1 is SGHAT, CDR2 FQNNGV, per germline. The CDR3 covers 16 residues. In nucleotides, the CDR3 is TGTGCCAGCAGCTTTGGGGGAACAGGGATGAACACTGAAGCTTTCTTT. This sequence encodes CASSFGGTGMNTEAFF.

The gene calls are TRBV9 and TRBJ2-7, with D perhaps being TRBD1 or TRBD2 (5 bases each). This CDR3 is 15 amino acids long. V was trimmed by 0 bases and J by 7 bases, leaving 17 bases between them. Germline CDR1 SGDLS, CDR2 YYNGEE. CDR3 loop: CASSVGGTASLEQYF. The CDR3 coding sequence is TGTGCCAGCAGCGTAGGGGGGACGGCTAGCCTTGAGCAGTACTTC. Full variable domain (outside the CDR3, taken from reference TRBV9 and TRBJ2-7): DSGVTQTPKHLITATGQRVTLRCSPRSGDLSVYWYQQSLDQGLQFLIQYYNGEERAKGNILERFSAQQFPDLHSELNLSSLELGDSALYFCASSVGGTASLEQYFGPGTRLTVT.

The chain recombines TRBV11-2 with TRBJ1-4; D is undetermined. The CDR3 covers 16 residues. The germline V gene encodes CDR1 SGHAT and CDR2 FQNNGV. V was cut by 1 base and J by 0 bases, with 9 bases left in between. CDR3 DNA sequence: TGTGCCAGCAGCTTAGGGTTGGAGTCAACTAATGAAAAACTGTTTTTT. This encodes CASSLGLESTNEKLFF.

V and J are TRBV9 and TRBJ1-2, with D unclear. The CDR3 is 16 residues long. V was trimmed by 4 bases and J by 4 bases, leaving 20 bases between them. From germline, CDR1 is SGDLS and CDR2 YYNGEE. The CDR3 loop is CASSSNVGLGGYGYTF. Written as DNA, the CDR3 is TGTGCCAGCAGCTCCAATGTCGGACTTGGTGGCTATGGCTACACCTTC.

The chain has TRBV7-9 and TRBJ2-5; 10 bases are shared with TRBD1. This CDR3 is built from 13 residues. Per the germline V gene, CDR1 is SEHNR and CDR2 is FQNEAQ (reference sequence). V was clipped by 6 bases and J by 5 bases; unmatched bases: 3. CDR3 residues: CASRPGQGETQYF. DNA for the CDR3: TGTGCCAGCAGACCGGGACAGGGGGAGACCCAGTACTTC.

The J gene is TRBJ2-5, the V gene TRBV7-9, with D perhaps matching TRBD2 (7 bases). In germline, CDR1 is SEHNR, CDR2 FQNEAQ (reference sequence). The ends were cut back, 5 bases at V and 2 bases at J, with 18 bases in the middle. The CDR3 has 16 amino acids. CDR3: CASSPTQGRGQETQYF. In DNA, the CDR3 is TGTGCCAGCAGCCCAACCCAGGGGAGGGGGCAAGAGACCCAGTACTTC.

V usage is TRBV19 and J usage is TRBJ2-7; D might be TRBD2 (6 bases). V lost 2 bases and J 0 bases, leaving 11 bases between the germline ends. CDR1 and CDR2 from the germline V gene are LNHDA and SQIVND (reference sequence). This CDR3 spans 15 amino acids. The CDR3 protein is CASSIPASDSYEQYF. In DNA, the CDR3 is TGTGCCAGTAGTATACCGGCTAGCGACTCCTACGAGCAGTACTTC.

This clone was seen a handful of times. A far larger clone is a single base away, which makes a read error likely. Additional DNA sequences in this sample encode the identical CDR3. This sequence joins TRBV6-4 and TRBJ2-3; the match to TRBD1 covers 8 bases. There are 14 residues in the CDR3. Germline CDR1 MRHNA, CDR2 SNTAGT. CDR3 coding DNA: TGTGCCAGCAGTGACTCGACAGGGGCAGATACGCAGTACTTT. Encoded protein: CASSDSTGADTQYF.

The chain links TRBV7-2 to TRBJ2-2; 8 nucleotides align to TRBD1. From germline, CDR1 is SGHTA and CDR2 FQGNSA. V gave up 3 bases and J gave up 5 bases; unmatched junction bases: 5. This CDR3 has 15 amino acids. Here the CDR3 reads CASSLQTGGTGELFF. The CDR3 region has the DNA TGTGCCAGCAGCTTGCAAACAGGGGGGACCGGGGAGCTGTTTTTT.

The chain links TRBV29-1 to TRBJ2-3; D remains ambiguous. There are 12 residues in the CDR3. The ends were cut back, 3 bases at V and 1 base at J, with 5 bases in the middle. Per the germline V gene, CDR1 is SQVTM and CDR2 is ANQGSEA. The CDR3 nucleotides are TGCAGCGTTGATATAGGCACAGATACGCAGTATTTT. This translates into CSVDIGTDTQYF.

This clone was detected ten times or more. The chain recombines TRBV19 with TRBJ2-7, with 13 nucleotides matching TRBD2. The CDR3 is 17 residues long. J gave up 2 bases and V 5 bases, and 9 bases lay outside the gene matches. Germline lookup yields CDR1 LNHDA and CDR2 SQIVND (reference sequence). The CDR3 nucleotides are TGTGCCAGTAGTCCCCGGGGGACTAGCGGGACTACCTACGAGCAGTACTTC. It is translated as CASSPRGTSGTTYEQYF.

This clone was counted between two and nine times. This chain joins TRBV29-1 and TRBJ1-1, with D possibly TRBD1 on 6 matching bases. The germline CDR1 and CDR2 sequences are SQVTM and ANQGSEA. This CDR3 has 11 residues. V was clipped by 8 bases and J by 0 bases, with 7 bases between them. CDR3 bases: TGCAGCCACAGGGTGAACACTGAAGCTTTCTTT. Its translation: CSHRVNTEAFF.

V and J are TRBV19 and TRBJ1-1; perhaps TRBD1 as D (6 bases). V lost 8 bases and J 3 bases, leaving 10 bases between the germline ends. Germline-derived CDR1 and CDR2 are LNHDA and SQIVND (reference sequence). The CDR3 extends over 12 amino acids. The DNA of the CDR3 is TGTGCCAGTTCGGACAGCCACACTGAAGCTTTCTTT. This sequence encodes CASSDSHTEAFF.

The rearrangement uses TRBV9 and TRBJ1-4; 7 nucleotides align to TRBD1. CDR3 length: 14 residues. Trimming took 1 base from V and 6 from J; bases not matched to a gene: 3. CDR1 is SGDLS and CDR2 is YYNGEE in the germline V gene. CDR3 nucleotide sequence: TGTGCCAGCAGCGTATACGACAGGGATGAAAAACTGTTTTTT. This codes for CASSVYDRDEKLFF.

V gene TRBV7-9 combines with J gene TRBJ2-5, with TRBD2 matching 13 bases. With 3 bases clipped from V and 0 bases from J, the junction kept 7 bases outside the gene matches. This CDR3 has 18 residues. Germline CDR1 reads SEHNR; CDR2 reads FQNEAQ (reference sequence). The CDR3 here is CASSFGGLAGTYQETQYF. The CDR3 region has the DNA TGTGCCAGCAGCTTCGGGGGACTAGCGGGAACCTACCAAGAGACCCAGTACTTC.

The J gene is TRBJ2-1, the V gene TRBV27; 7 positions match TRBD2. CDR1 is MNHEY, CDR2 SMNVEV, per germline (reference sequence). This CDR3 has 14 residues. Trimming took 3 bases from V and 8 from J; bases not matched to a gene: 7. The CDR3 coding sequence is TGTGCCAGCAGTTTGGCTGTGGGAGGGTATGAGCAGTTCTTC. Amino acids: CASSLAVGGYEQFF.